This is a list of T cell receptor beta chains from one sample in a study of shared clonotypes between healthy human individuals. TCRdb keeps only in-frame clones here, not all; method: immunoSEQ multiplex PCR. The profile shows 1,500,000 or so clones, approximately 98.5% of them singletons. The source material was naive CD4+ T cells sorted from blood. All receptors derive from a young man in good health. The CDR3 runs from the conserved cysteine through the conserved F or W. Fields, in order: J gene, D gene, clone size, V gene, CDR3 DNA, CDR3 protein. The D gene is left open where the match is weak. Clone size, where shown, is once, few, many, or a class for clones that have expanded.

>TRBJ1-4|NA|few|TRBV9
TGTGCCAGCAGCGTAGAAGCAACTAATGAAAAACTGTTTTTT
CASSVEATNEKLFF
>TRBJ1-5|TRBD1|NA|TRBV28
TGTGCCAGCAGTTCCCGTGCAGGGGGCCATCAGCCCCAGCATTTT
CASSSRAGGHQPQHF
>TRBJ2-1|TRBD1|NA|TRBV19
TGTGCCAGTAGTGAGGGCCTCTGGACAGGGGGCGTCGGTGAGCAGTTCTTC
CASSEGLWTGGVGEQFF
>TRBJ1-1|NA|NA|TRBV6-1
TGTGCCAGCAGTGGACACCCGAACACTGAAGCTTTCTTT
CASSGHPNTEAFF
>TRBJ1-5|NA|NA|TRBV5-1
TGCGCCAGCAGCTCCGAGGGTTTGAACAATCAGCCCCAGCATTTT
CASSSEGLNNQPQHF
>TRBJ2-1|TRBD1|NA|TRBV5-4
TGTGCCAGCAGCCTCCGGGACAGATTCTACAATGAGCAGTTCTTC
CASSLRDRFYNEQFF
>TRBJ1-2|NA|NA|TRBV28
TGTGCCAGCAGCCTTGGGACATACGATAACTATGGCTACACCTTC
CASSLGTYDNYGYTF
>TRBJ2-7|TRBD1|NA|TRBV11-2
TGTGCCAGCAGCGCACAGGGGGCGCGTTTCCACGAGCAGTACTTC
CASSAQGARFHEQYF
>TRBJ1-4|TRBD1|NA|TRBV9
TGTGCCAGCAGCGTGGGGATTGGGACAGGGAAAGGGGAAAAACTGTTTTTT
CASSVGIGTGKGEKLFF
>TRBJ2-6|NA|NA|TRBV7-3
TGTGCCAGCAGCTTAACTGGGGCCAACGTCCTGACTTTC
CASSLTGANVLTF
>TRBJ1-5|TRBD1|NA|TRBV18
TGTGCCAGCTCACCAACAGGGGGCATGTCTAGCAATCAGCCCCAGCATTTT
CASSPTGGMSSNQPQHF
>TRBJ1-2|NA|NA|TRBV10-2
TGCGCCAGCAGTGAGGACAGCAACTATGGCTACACCTTC
CASSEDSNYGYTF
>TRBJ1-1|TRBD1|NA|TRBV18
TGTGCCAGCTCACCAACAACCGGGACAGGCATTGAAGCTTTCTTT
CASSPTTGTGIEAFF
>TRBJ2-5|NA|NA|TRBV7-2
TGTGCCAGCAGCTTAGGAGCCCGGGGGACCCAGTACTTC
CASSLGARGTQYF
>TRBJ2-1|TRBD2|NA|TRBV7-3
TGTGCCAGCAGCTTATTAGCGGGAGGGGATGGTGAGCAGTTCTTC
CASSLLAGGDGEQFF
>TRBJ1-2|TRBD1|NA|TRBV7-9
TGTGCCAGCAGGGAGGACAGGCCCGGCTACACCTTC
CASREDRPGYTF
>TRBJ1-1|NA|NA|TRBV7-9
TGTGCCAGCAGCCGGCAAGAGAACACTGAAGCTTTCTTT
CASSRQENTEAFF
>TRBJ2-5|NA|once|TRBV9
TGTGCCAGCAGCGTAGAGACCCAGTACTTC
CASSVETQYF
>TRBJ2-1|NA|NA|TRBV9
TGTGCCAGCAGCGTAGCCGCGTCCTCCTACAATGAGCAGTTCTTC
CASSVAASSYNEQFF
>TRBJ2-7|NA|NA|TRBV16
TGTGCCAGCAGCCACAGGGGATGGGGGACTGGCGAGCAGTACTTC
CASSHRGWGTGEQYF
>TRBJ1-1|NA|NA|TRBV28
TGTGCCAGCAGTATCAGGGTGGACACTGAAGCTTTCTTT
CASSIRVDTEAFF
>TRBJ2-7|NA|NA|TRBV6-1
TGTGCCAGCAGGGGTGGGTACGAGCAGTACTTC
CASRGGYEQYF
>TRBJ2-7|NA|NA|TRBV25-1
TGTGCCAGCAGTCCCCTAGGGGGGCTTGGGGAGCAGTACTTC
CASSPLGGLGEQYF
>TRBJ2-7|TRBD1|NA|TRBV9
TGTGCCAGCAGCGTAGATTTGACAGGGTCCCACGAGCAGTACTTC
CASSVDLTGSHEQYF
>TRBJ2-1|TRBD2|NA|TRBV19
TGTGCCAGTAGTATCAGGGCGGCGGGAGGTCGCAGAAATGAGCAGTTCTTC
CASSIRAAGGRRNEQFF
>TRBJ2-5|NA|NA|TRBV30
TGTGCCTGGAGTGTTGTGGGGGGAGAGACCCAGTACTTC
CAWSVVGGETQYF
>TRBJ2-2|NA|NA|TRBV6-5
TGTGCCAGCAGTAATGGTGGGGAGCTGTTTTTT
CASSNGGELFF
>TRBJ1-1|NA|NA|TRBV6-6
TGTGCCACCCGGGGGTTGGCGGTCTCCTTGAACACTGAAGCTTTCTTT
CATRGLAVSLNTEAFF